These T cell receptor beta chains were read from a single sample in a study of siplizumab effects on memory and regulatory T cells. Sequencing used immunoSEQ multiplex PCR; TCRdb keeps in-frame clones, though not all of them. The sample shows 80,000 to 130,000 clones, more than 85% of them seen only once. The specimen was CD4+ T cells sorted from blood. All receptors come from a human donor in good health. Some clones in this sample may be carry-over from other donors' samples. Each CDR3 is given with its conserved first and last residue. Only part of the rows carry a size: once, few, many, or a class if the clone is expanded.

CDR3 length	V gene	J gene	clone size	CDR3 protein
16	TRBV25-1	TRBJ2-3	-	CASSDWTGAHTDTQYF
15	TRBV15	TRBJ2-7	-	CATSRGQGVNNEQYF
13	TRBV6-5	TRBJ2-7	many	CASSYVAGSEQYF
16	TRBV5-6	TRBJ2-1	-	CASSLTSRSPYNEQFF
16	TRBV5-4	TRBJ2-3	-	CASSLGLAGRTDTQYF
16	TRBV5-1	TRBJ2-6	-	CASSPLSGTGANVLTF
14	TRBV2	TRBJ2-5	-	CASSEWGRVETQYF
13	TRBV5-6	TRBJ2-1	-	CASSTDYTNEQFF
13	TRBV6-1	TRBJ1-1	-	CASARQPNTEAFF
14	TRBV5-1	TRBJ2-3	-	CASSPGTSGYTQYF
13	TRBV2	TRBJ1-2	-	CASSRQGYYGYTF
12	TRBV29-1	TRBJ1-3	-	CSVEDSRNTIYF
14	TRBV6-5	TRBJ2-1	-	CASSFTSGNLGQFF
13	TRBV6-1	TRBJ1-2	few	CASSPQEDYGYTF
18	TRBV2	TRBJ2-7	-	CASSVPRDRALSPYEQYF
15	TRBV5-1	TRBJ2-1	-	CASSLIAGGTVEQFF
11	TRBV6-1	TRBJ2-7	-	CASSAQGRQYF
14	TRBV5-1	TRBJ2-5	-	CASSTGTGQETQYF
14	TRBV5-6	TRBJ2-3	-	CASSFVRGTDTQYF
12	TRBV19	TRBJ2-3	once	CASSPGQSTQYF
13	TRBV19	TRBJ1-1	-	CASSYTGNTEAFF
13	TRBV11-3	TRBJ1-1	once	CASSLEENTEAFF